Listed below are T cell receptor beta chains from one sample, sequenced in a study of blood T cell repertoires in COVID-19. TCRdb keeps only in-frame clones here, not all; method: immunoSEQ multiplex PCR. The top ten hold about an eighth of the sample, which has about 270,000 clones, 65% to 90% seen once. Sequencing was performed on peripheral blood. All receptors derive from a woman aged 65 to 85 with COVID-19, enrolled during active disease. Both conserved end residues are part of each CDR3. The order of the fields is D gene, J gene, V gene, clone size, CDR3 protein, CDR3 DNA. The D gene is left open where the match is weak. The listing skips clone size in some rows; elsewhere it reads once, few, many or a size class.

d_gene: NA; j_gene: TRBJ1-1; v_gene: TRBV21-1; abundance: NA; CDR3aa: CASGTVEAFF; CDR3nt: TGTGCCAGCGGTACGGTTGAAGCTTTCTTT
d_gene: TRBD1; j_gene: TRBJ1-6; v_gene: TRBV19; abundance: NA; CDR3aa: CASSAGTGRSPLHF; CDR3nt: TGTGCCAGTAGTGCGGGGACAGGGCGATCACCCCTCCACTTT
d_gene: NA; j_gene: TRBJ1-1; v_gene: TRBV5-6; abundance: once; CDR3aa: CASSLVGVGRYTEAFF; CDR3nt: TGTGCCAGCAGCTTGGTGGGAGTGGGTAGGTACACTGAAGCTTTCTTT
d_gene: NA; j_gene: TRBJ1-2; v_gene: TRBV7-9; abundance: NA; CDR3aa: CASSLSRAIWGNYGYTF; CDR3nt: TGTGCCAGCAGCTTAAGCAGGGCCATATGGGGAAACTATGGCTACACCTTC
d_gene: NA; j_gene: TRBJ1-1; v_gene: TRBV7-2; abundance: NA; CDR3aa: CASSSEFSGNTEAFF; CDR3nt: TGTGCCAGCAGCTCCGAATTCTCAGGGAACACTGAAGCTTTCTTT
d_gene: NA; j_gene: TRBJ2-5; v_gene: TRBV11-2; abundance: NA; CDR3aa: CASSLGIAPKETQYF; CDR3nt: TGTGCCAGCAGCTTAGGAATTGCCCCTAAAGAGACCCAGTACTTC
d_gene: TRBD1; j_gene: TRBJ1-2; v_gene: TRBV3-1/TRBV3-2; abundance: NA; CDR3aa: CASSHAGTDYGYTF; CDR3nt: TGTGCCAGCAGCCATGCCGGGACAGACTATGGCTACACCTTC
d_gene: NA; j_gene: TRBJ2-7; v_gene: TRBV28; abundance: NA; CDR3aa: CASSLWRGSYEQYF; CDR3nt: TGTGCCAGCAGTTTATGGAGGGGGTCCTACGAGCAGTACTTC
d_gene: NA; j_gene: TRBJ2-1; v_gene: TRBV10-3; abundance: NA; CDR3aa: CAISAGGSSYNEQFF; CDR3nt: TGTGCCATCAGTGCCGGGGGTAGCTCCTACAATGAGCAGTTCTTC
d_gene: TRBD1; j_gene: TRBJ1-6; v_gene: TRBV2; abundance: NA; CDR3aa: CASSERQGQNSPLHF; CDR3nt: TGTGCCAGCAGTGAAAGACAGGGTCAGAATTCACCCCTCCACTTT
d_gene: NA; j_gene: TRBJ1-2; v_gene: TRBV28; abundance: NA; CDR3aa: CAAKVANYGYTF; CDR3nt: TGTGCCGCAAAAGTAGCTAACTATGGCTACACCTTC
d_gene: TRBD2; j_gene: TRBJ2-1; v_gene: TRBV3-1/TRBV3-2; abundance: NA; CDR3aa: CASSQDRLAGARGEQFF; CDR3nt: TGTGCCAGCAGCCAAGATCGACTAGCGGGGGCGCGGGGTGAGCAGTTCTTC
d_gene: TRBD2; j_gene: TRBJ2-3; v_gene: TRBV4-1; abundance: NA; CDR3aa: CASSQGLAGGTDTQYF; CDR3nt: TGCGCCAGCAGCCAAGGACTAGCGGGGGGAACAGATACGCAGTATTTT
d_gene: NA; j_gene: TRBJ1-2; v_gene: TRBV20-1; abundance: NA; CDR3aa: CSARDQILYTF; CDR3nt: TGCAGTGCTAGAGATCAGATTCTCTACACCTTC
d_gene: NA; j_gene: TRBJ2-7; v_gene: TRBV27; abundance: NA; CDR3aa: CASSSRGTYEQYF; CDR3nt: TGTGCCAGCAGTTCCAGGGGAACCTACGAGCAGTACTTC
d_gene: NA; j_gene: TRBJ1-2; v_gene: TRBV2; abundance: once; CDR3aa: CASSSSTGSGYTF; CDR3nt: TGTGCCAGCAGTTCTTCTACAGGAAGTGGCTACACCTTC
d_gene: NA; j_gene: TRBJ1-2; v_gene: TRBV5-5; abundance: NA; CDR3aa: CASSSTVANYGYTF; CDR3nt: TGTGCCAGCAGCTCGACAGTGGCTAACTATGGCTACACCTTC
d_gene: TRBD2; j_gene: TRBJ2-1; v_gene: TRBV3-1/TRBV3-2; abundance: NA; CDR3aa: CASSQDIGLAGGNNEQFF; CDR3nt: TGTGCCAGCAGCCAAGATATAGGCCTAGCGGGGGGGAACAATGAGCAGTTCTTC
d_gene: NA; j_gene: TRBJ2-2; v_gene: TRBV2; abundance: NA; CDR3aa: CASRVSGRELFF; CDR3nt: TGTGCCAGCAGGGTTTCAGGGAGGGAGCTGTTTTTT
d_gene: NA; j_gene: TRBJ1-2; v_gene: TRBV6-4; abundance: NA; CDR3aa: CASKGQGRYGYTF; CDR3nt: TGTGCCAGCAAGGGGCAAGGGCGATATGGCTACACCTTC
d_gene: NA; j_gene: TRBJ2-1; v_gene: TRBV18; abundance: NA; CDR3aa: CASSPRITSYNEQFF; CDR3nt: TGTGCCAGCTCACCGAGAATTACCTCCTACAATGAGCAGTTCTTC
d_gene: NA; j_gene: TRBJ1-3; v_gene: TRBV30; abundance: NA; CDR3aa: CAWSVGGVENTIYF; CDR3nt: TGTGCCTGGAGTGTAGGAGGGGTCGAAAACACCATATATTTT
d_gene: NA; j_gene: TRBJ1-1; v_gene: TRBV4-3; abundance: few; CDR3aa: CASKVTDSPNTEAFF; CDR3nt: TGCGCCAGCAAAGTGACAGACTCTCCGAACACTGAAGCTTTCTTT
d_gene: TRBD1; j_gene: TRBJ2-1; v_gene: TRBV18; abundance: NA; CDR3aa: CASSPPGIGGRNEQFF; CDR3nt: TGTGCCAGCTCACCACCGGGGATAGGGGGCCGCAATGAGCAGTTCTTC
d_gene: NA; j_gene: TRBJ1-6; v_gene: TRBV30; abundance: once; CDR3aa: CAWSALGGTPLHF; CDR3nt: TGTGCCTGGAGTGCTCTCGGAGGGACACCCCTCCACTTT
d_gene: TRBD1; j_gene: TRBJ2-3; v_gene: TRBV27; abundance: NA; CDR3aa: CASSFSTGLSTDTQYF; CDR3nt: TGTGCCAGCAGTTTTTCGACAGGGCTTAGCACAGATACGCAGTATTTT
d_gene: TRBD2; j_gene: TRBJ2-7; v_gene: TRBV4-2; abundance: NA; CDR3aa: CASSQEFAGGSSYEQYF; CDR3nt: TGTGCCAGCAGCCAAGAATTCGCGGGGGGGAGCTCCTACGAGCAGTACTTC
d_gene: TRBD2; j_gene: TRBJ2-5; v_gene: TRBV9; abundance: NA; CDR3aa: CASSAGPTSGQETQYF; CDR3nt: TGTGCCAGCAGCGCCGGCCCCACTAGCGGGCAAGAGACCCAGTACTTC
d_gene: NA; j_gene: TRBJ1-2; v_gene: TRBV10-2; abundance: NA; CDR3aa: CASSGTGRSYGYTF; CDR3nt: TGCGCCAGCAGTGGGACGGGAAGGTCTTATGGCTACACCTTC
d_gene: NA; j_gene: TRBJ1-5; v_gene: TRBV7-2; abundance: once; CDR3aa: CASSLGQVNQPQHF; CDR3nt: TGTGCCAGCAGCTTAGGACAGGTCAATCAGCCCCAGCATTTT
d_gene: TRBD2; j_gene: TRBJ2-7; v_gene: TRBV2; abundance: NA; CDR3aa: CASSSGTTYEQYF; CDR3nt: TGTGCCAGCAGCTCCGGGACTACTTACGAGCAGTACTTC
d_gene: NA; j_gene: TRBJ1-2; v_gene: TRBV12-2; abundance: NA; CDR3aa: CASRQTQDPAGYTF; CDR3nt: TGTGCAAGTCGCCAGACACAGGACCCGGCGGGCTACACCTTC
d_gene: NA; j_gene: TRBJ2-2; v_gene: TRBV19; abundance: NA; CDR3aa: CASSIARGLAGNTGELFF; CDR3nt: TGTGCCAGTAGTATAGCAAGGGGGCTAGCGGGGAACACCGGGGAGCTGTTTTTT
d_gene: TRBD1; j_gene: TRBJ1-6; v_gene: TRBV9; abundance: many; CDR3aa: CASSVATGTGSPLHF; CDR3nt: TGTGCCAGCAGCGTAGCGACAGGGACGGGTTCACCCCTCCACTTT
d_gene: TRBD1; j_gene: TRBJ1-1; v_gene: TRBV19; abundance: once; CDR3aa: CASNRPGQGATEAFF; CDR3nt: TGTGCCAGTAATCGACCGGGACAGGGGGCCACTGAAGCTTTCTTT
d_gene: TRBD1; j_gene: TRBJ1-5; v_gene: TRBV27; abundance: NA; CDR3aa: CASSLSGGRQPQHF; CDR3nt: TGTGCCAGCAGTTTATCAGGGGGCAGGCAGCCCCAGCATTTT
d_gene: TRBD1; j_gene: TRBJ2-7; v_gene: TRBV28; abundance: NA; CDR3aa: CASSGTGTKGEQYF; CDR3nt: TGTGCCAGCAGTGGGACAGGGACCAAGGGCGAGCAGTACTTC
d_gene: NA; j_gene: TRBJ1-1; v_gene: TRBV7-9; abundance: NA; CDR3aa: CASSLDAGNTEAFF; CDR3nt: TGTGCCAGCAGCTTAGATGCAGGGAACACTGAAGCTTTCTTT
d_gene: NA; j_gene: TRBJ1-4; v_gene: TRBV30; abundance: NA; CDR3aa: CALQGRSEKLFF; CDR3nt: TGTGCCCTCCAGGGGAGATCTGAAAAACTGTTTTTT
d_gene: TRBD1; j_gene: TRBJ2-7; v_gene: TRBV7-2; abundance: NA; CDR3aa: CASELHRGYEQYF; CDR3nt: TGTGCCAGCGAGCTTCACAGGGGTTACGAGCAGTACTTC
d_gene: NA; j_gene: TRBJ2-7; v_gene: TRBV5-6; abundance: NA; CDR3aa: CASSLGAKYEQYF; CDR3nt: TGTGCCAGCAGCTTGGGGGCGAAGTACGAGCAGTACTTC
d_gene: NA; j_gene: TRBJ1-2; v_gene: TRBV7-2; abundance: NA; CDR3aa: CASSSGSRGYTF; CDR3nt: TGTGCCAGCAGTTCAGGGTCACGGGGCTACACCTTC
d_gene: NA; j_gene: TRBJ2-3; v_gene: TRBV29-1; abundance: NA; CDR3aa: CSVEGEARGTDTQYF; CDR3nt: TGCAGCGTTGAAGGGGAAGCGAGGGGCACAGATACGCAGTATTTT
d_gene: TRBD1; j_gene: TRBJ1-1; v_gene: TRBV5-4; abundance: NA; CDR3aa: CASGATGYEAFF; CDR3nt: TGTGCCAGCGGCGCGACAGGGTATGAAGCTTTCTTT
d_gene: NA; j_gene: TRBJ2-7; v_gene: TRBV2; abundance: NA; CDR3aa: CASRPDRTYEQYF; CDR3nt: TGTGCCAGCAGGCCCGACAGAACCTACGAGCAGTACTTC
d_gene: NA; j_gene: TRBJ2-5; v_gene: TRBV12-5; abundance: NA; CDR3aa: CASVLGGTETQYF; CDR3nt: TGTGCTAGTGTTCTTGGGGGGACGGAGACCCAGTACTTC
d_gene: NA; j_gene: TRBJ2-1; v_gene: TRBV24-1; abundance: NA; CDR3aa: CATSDPRGDFSYNEQFF; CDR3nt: TGTGCCACCAGTGACCCCAGGGGGGACTTCTCTTACAATGAGCAGTTCTTC
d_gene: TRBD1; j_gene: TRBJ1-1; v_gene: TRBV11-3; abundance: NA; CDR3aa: CASRSSGTGNTEAFF; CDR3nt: TGTGCCAGCAGATCGTCCGGGACAGGGAACACTGAAGCTTTCTTT
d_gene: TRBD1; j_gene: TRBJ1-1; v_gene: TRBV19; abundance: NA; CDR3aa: CASRDRGNTEAFF; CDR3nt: TGTGCCAGTAGGGACAGGGGAAACACTGAAGCTTTCTTT
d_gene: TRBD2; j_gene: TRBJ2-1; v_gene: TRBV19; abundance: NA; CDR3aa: CASSLPAGGGDEQFF; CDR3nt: TGTGCCAGTAGTCTGCCAGCGGGGGGAGGCGATGAGCAGTTCTTC